Listed below are T cell receptor beta chains from one sample, sequenced in a study of shared clonotypes between healthy human individuals. Using immunoSEQ multiplex PCR, the repertoire was profiled, and TCRdb retains in-frame clones only, with some absent. Here the sample spans around 1.9 million clones, around 93% being singletons. Sequenced material: naive CD8+ T cells from PBMCs. The receptors originated from a man younger than 30 in good health. Some clones in this sample may be carry-over from other donors' samples. CDR3s include the opening cysteine and the closing phenylalanine or tryptophan. A D gene is named only where the DNA matches it firmly. Size tells how often a clone was seen (once, few, many) or the class of an expanded clone, and some rows leave it out.

v_gene	d_gene	abundance	j_gene	CDR3nt	CDR3aa
TRBV6-1	TRBD2	once	TRBJ2-7	TGTGCCAGCAGTGAAGGGACTAGCGGGATTTTTAGAATATACGAGCAGTACTTC	CASSEGTSGIFRIYEQYF
TRBV7-9	NA	NA	TRBJ2-7	TGTGCCAGCAGCCCCCTAACAGGGATCGAGCAGTACTTC	CASSPLTGIEQYF
TRBV11-2	TRBD1	once	TRBJ1-1	TGTGCCAGCAGCTCCACGCCTCGGGACAGGGACCGCACTGAAGCTTTCTTT	CASSSTPRDRDRTEAFF
TRBV6-1	NA	NA	TRBJ2-7	TGTGCCAGCAGTCCTCGGGACACATCCTACGAGCAGTACTTC	CASSPRDTSYEQYF
TRBV4-1	NA	once	TRBJ1-5	TGCGCCAGCGGCTGGGGGGCAGGGGATAATCAGCCCCAGCATTTT	CASGWGAGDNQPQHF
TRBV7-9	NA	NA	TRBJ2-7	TGTGCCAGCAGCTTAGTGCTGGGGGACTACGAGCAGTACTTC	CASSLVLGDYEQYF
TRBV9	NA	once	TRBJ2-2	TGTGCCAGCAGCGTAGCTAAGGGGCAGGACACCGGGGAGCTGTTTTTT	CASSVAKGQDTGELFF
TRBV25-1	NA	NA	TRBJ1-6	TGTGCCAGCAGTGAACTGGGTGTGAATTCACCCCTCCACTTT	CASSELGVNSPLHF
TRBV7-9	NA	NA	TRBJ2-1	TGTGCCAGCAGGCCGACAGGGAGGGACAATGAGCAGTTCTTC	CASRPTGRDNEQFF
TRBV6-5	TRBD2	NA	TRBJ2-1	TGTGCCAGCATCGAAGGGCGGGGGACCTACAATGAGCAGTTCTTC	CASIEGRGTYNEQFF
TRBV28	NA	NA	TRBJ2-2	TGTGCCGCGCAGGCGAACACCGGGGAGCTGTTTTTT	CAAQANTGELFF
TRBV6-1	TRBD2	NA	TRBJ2-7	TGTGCCAGCAGTGAAACTAGCGGGAGCCCCTACGAGCAGTACTTC	CASSETSGSPYEQYF
TRBV27	NA	NA	TRBJ2-1	TGTGCCAGCAGGGACTATAACTACAATGAGCAGTTCTTC	CASRDYNYNEQFF
TRBV9	TRBD2	once	TRBJ2-7	TGTGCCAGCAGCGTTGGGACTAGCGGGATCAACGAGCAGTACTTC	CASSVGTSGINEQYF
TRBV7-3	NA	NA	TRBJ2-2	TGTGCCAGCAGCCCCGCCGGGGGCGTGGACACCGGGGAGCTGTTTTTT	CASSPAGGVDTGELFF
TRBV7-8	TRBD2	once	TRBJ2-1	TGTGCCAGCAGCTCCCCCCAATCGTCGGGGGGGCGCGGGGGCAATGAGCAGTTCTTC	CASSSPQSSGGRGGNEQFF
TRBV25-1	NA	NA	TRBJ1-2	TGTGCCAGCCGCCCCGGCAGGGGATATGGCTACACCTTC	CASRPGRGYGYTF
TRBV29-1	TRBD2	NA	TRBJ2-3	TGCAGCGTTGAAGCTCCGGCTAGCGGGATTATCCCAGGTACGCAGTATTTT	CSVEAPASGIIPGTQYF
TRBV28	NA	NA	TRBJ1-6	TGTGCCAGCAGGCGGGGGGTTAATTCACCCCTCCACTTT	CASRRGVNSPLHF
TRBV4-3	NA	NA	TRBJ2-5	TGCGCCAGCAGCCATGGAAGCGGACTTCAAGAGACCCAGTACTTC	CASSHGSGLQETQYF
TRBV4-1	TRBD2	NA	TRBJ2-1	TGCGCCAGCAGCCGGGCGGGAGGTGGGGATGAGCAGTTCTTC	CASSRAGGGDEQFF
TRBV10-2	TRBD1	NA	TRBJ2-1	TGCGCCAGCAGTGATTCCGGGACAGGGAGCTCCTACAATGAGCAGTTCTTC	CASSDSGTGSSYNEQFF
TRBV28	NA	NA	TRBJ2-7	TGTGCCAGCAGAACGGGACAAATCTACGAGCAGTACTTC	CASRTGQIYEQYF
TRBV5-1	TRBD1	NA	TRBJ2-3	TGCGCCAGCAGCTCCCTAACAGGGGGCTATCAGCGAGATACGCAGTATTTT	CASSSLTGGYQRDTQYF
TRBV28	NA	NA	TRBJ1-4	TGTGCCAGCAGCTCTACTACAAATGAAAAACTGTTTTTT	CASSSTTNEKLFF
TRBV29-1	NA	once	TRBJ1-2	TGCAGCGCACGGGAGGGGCGTGCGTATGGCTACACCTTC	CSAREGRAYGYTF
TRBV2	NA	NA	TRBJ1-4	TGTGCCAGCAGGGAACAAGGAGAACTGTTTTTT	CASREQGELFF
TRBV10-3	NA	few	TRBJ1-1	TGTGCCATCAGGCCGGGACCCACGGGTGAAGCTTTCTTT	CAIRPGPTGEAFF
TRBV5-1	NA	NA	TRBJ2-1	TGCGCCAGCAGCTTGGAGCCTCCCCCGTACAATGAGCAGTTCTTC	CASSLEPPPYNEQFF
TRBV5-1	NA	NA	TRBJ2-1	TGCGCCAGCAGGTCCGGGCCAACGGGGGTCGATGAGCAGTTCTTC	CASRSGPTGVDEQFF
TRBV25-1	TRBD1	NA	TRBJ2-7	TGTGCCAGCAGTGCAGGGGGGCAGTACTTC	CASSAGGQYF
TRBV7-9	NA	few	TRBJ1-2	TGTGCCAGCAGCTTAGCGGATCTAACGCCGAGCCTATATGGCTACACCTTC	CASSLADLTPSLYGYTF
TRBV29-1	TRBD2	NA	TRBJ2-1	TGCAGCGTTCTCGAGTCCGACCCGACTAGCGGGACCTACAATGAGCAGTTCTTC	CSVLESDPTSGTYNEQFF
TRBV5-6	TRBD1	NA	TRBJ1-2	TGTGCCAGCAGCACTAGGACAGGGGTGAACTATGGCTACACCTTC	CASSTRTGVNYGYTF
TRBV4-1	NA	NA	TRBJ1-1	TGCGCCAGCAGCCAGGTCCCCGAACTTTTTTCCATGAACACTGAAGCTTTCTTT	CASSQVPELFSMNTEAFF
TRBV19	NA	NA	TRBJ2-1	TGTGCCAGTAAGGGCAGGAACGGGACCCTGAATGAGCAGTTCTTC	CASKGRNGTLNEQFF
TRBV4-1	TRBD1	NA	TRBJ1-5	TGCGCCAGCAGCCTTTGGGACAGGGGAGAAGGCAATCAGCCCCAGCATTTT	CASSLWDRGEGNQPQHF
TRBV7-9	TRBD1	NA	TRBJ2-3	TGTGCCAGCAGCTTAGGACAGGGCAACACAGATACGCAGTATTTT	CASSLGQGNTDTQYF
TRBV5-8	NA	NA	TRBJ2-2	TGTGCCAGCAGCTTGGGCACGACGGGGACCGGGGAGCTGTTTTTT	CASSLGTTGTGELFF
TRBV7-8	NA	NA	TRBJ2-7	TGTGCCAGCAGCTTATATCCCCGCTACGAGCAGTACTTC	CASSLYPRYEQYF
TRBV7-9	TRBD2	once	TRBJ2-7	TGTGCCTCCCAAGCGGGGGAAGAGCAGTACTTC	CASQAGEEQYF
TRBV11-2	NA	NA	TRBJ1-2	TGTGCCACCAGACCGCGATCAGTCCGGAATGGCTACACCTTC	CATRPRSVRNGYTF
TRBV19	TRBD1	NA	TRBJ2-7	TGTGCCAGTAGTATCAGGGGGCGGTACGAGCAGTACTTC	CASSIRGRYEQYF
TRBV7-2	TRBD2	once	TRBJ2-3	TGTGCCAGCAGCCTAAACCACCGGACTAGAAGCACAGATACGCAGTATTTT	CASSLNHRTRSTDTQYF
TRBV6-1	NA	NA	TRBJ2-7	TGTGCCAGCAGTGAAGCACACAGGGTGGGGTACGAGCAGTACTTC	CASSEAHRVGYEQYF
TRBV9	NA	NA	TRBJ2-3	TGTGCCAGCAGCCTGGTGGGGACTCTAACCACAGATACGCAGTATTTT	CASSLVGTLTTDTQYF
TRBV6-4	TRBD2	NA	TRBJ2-5	TGTGCCAGCAGTGATGCGGGAGGGACCCCAACTCCTCAAGAGACCCAGTACTTC	CASSDAGGTPTPQETQYF
TRBV27	NA	once	TRBJ1-2	TGTGCCAGCGCCTTAGTACCCTCCGGGACTTCCCCTCGAGGCTACACCTTC	CASALVPSGTSPRGYTF
TRBV19	NA	NA	TRBJ2-7	TGTGCCAGTAGTATTGAGGGGACCTACGAGCAGTACTTC	CASSIEGTYEQYF
TRBV7-9	NA	NA	TRBJ1-1	TGTGCCAGCAGCTTAATGTCTGAAGCTTTCTTT	CASSLMSEAFF
TRBV27	TRBD2	NA	TRBJ2-1	TGTGCCAGCAGTTTCTCGGCTAGCGGGAGGAGGGAGCAGTTCTTC	CASSFSASGRREQFF
TRBV15	TRBD2	NA	TRBJ2-7	TGTGCCACCAGCAGAGATGGGACTAGTAAGTACGAGCAGTACTTC	CATSRDGTSKYEQYF
TRBV18	NA	NA	TRBJ2-5	TGTGCCAGCTCACCACGGACAGTTTCCCCTCAGGGAGAGACCCAGTACTTC	CASSPRTVSPQGETQYF
TRBV27	NA	NA	TRBJ2-7	TGTGCCAGCAGTTATTCCCGCTCCTACGAGCAGTACTTC	CASSYSRSYEQYF
TRBV27	TRBD1	NA	TRBJ1-2	TGTGCCAGCAGTCCGCGCCCTGGACAGGGGATCTATGGCTACACCTTC	CASSPRPGQGIYGYTF
TRBV28	TRBD1	NA	TRBJ2-7	TGTGCCAGCAGTTTTTTGTCCCGGGACAGTAGGTACTTC	CASSFLSRDSRYF